The clone carrying this TCR beta chain was counted at least ten times. Its target is unknown. Each person with ophthalmopathy scored at least 3 on the Clinical Activity Score, reached NOSPECS grade 4 or higher, and had been ill under 3 months. This specimen comes from a study of T cells in Graves' hyperthyroidism and ophthalmopathy. TCR beta CDR3 region amplification was performed from RNA transcripts. The primer set for the first-round RT-PCR of the TCR CDR3 was HTBI. TCRdb independently ran MiXCR on the multiplex PCR reads; one entry per CDR3 protein. The data contain around 530,000 distinct CDR3 sequences, roughly 17% of them seen just once; the ten biggest clones take up roughly 15%. Germline-derived CDR1 and CDR2 are SGHAT and FQNNGV. V lost 1 base, J lost 7 bases, and 11 bases lay in between. The CDR3 length is 14 residues. General study points: Before onset, by a median of approximately 5.9 months, the model predicted ophthalmopathy.

The source of this sequence is a woman aged 18 to 35 with Graves' ophthalmopathy. Sample: blood. The V gene is TRBV11-2, the J gene TRBJ2-1; the D gene is possibly TRBD2 (5 bases). In DNA, the CDR3 is TGTGCCAGCAGCTTAGGGAGGTCCGGGAATGAGCAGTTCTTC. This encodes CASSLGRSGNEQFF.